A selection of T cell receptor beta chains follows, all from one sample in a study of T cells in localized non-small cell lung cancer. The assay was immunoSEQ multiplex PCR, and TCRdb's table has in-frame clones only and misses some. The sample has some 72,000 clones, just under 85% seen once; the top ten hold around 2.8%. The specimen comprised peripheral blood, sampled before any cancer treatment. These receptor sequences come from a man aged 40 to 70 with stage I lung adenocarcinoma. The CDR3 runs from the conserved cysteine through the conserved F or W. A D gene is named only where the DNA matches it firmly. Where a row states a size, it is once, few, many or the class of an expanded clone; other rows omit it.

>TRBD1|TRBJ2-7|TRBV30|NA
TGTGCCTGGAGTGCCTGGACAGGGATTTACGAGCAGTACTTC
CAWSAWTGIYEQYF
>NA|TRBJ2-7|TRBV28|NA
TGTGCCAGCAGTTCCCACGGGATTTACGAGCAGTACTTC
CASSSHGIYEQYF
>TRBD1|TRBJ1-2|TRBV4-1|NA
TGCGCCAGCAGCCAAGATGGAAGGATTGGGACAGGGGCCTATGGCTACACCTTC
CASSQDGRIGTGAYGYTF
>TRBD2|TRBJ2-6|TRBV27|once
TGTGCCAGCAGTTTGTGGCCCCCAGGGGCGGGGGGGACTGGGGCCAACGTCCTGACTTTC
CASSLWPPGAGGTGANVLTF
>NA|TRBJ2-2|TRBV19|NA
TGTGCCAGTAGTCGGACCGGGGAGCTGTTTTTT
CASSRTGELFF
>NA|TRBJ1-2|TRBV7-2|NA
TGTGCCAGCAGCTCCCGGGCTGTTTATGGCTACACCTTC
CASSSRAVYGYTF
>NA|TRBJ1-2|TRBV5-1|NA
TGCGCCAGCAGCTCCCCAGGGATTTATGGCTACACCTTC
CASSSPGIYGYTF
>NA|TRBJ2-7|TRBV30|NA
TGTGCCTGGAGTTTTGAATCCTACGAGCAGTACTTC
CAWSFESYEQYF
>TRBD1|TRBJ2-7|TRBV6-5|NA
TGTGCCAGCAGCCCGGACAGGGCCGGGAACGAGCAGTACTTC
CASSPDRAGNEQYF
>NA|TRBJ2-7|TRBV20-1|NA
TGCAGTGCTAGCGGGTCTCGGGAGCAGTACTTC
CSASGSREQYF
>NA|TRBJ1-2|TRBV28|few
TGTGCCAGCAGTTTGGTGGGGAATGGCTACACCTTC
CASSLVGNGYTF
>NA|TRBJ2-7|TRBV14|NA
TGTGCCAGCAGCCAAAAATCTGCCTACGAGCAGTACTTC
CASSQKSAYEQYF
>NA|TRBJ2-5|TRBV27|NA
TGTGCCAGCAGTACGAGGGACCAACAAGAGACCCAGTACTTC
CASSTRDQQETQYF
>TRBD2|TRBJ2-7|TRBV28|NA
TGTGCCAGCAGTTACATACTAGCGGGAGGGAACGAGCAGTACTTC
CASSYILAGGNEQYF
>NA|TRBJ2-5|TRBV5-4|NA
TGTGCCAGCAGCTTGCGTACAGAAGAGACCCAGTACTTC
CASSLRTEETQYF
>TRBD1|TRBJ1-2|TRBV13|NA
TGTGCCAGCAGCTTAGAGGTCCAGGACAGGGGTGGCAACTATGGCTACACCTTC
CASSLEVQDRGGNYGYTF
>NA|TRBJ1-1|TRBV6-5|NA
TGTGCCAGCAGTCCCTGGGGGGGGGCACTCACTGAAGCTTTCTTT
CASSPWGGALTEAFF
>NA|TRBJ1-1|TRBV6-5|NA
TGTGCCAGCAGTTCCGGGGGTTGGGCTTTCTTT
CASSSGGWAFF
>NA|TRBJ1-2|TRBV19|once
TGTGCCAGTAGTATTCGGAACCAGAACTATGGCTACACCTTC
CASSIRNQNYGYTF
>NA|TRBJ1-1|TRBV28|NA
TGTGCCAGCTCTAGCCCAGGGCTGACTGAAGCTTTCTTT
CASSSPGLTEAFF
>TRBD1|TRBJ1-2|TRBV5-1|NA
TGCGCCAGCAGCTGGCTGGGACAGCTCAACTATGGCTACACCTTC
CASSWLGQLNYGYTF
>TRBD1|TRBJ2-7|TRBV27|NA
TGTGCCAGCAGGTGGGACAGCTCCGGCCACGAGCAGTACTTC
CASRWDSSGHEQYF
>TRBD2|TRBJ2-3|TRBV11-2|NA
TGTGCCAGCAGCTCCCTAGAGGCGACTAGCGGTAAACACTTTTTT
CASSSLEATSGKHFF
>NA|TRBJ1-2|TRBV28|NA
TGTGCCAGCCACCAGGGCTGGGACTATGGCTACACCTTC
CASHQGWDYGYTF
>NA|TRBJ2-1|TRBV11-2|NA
TGTGCCAGCAGCGTGCACTTCCAGAGCTCCTACAATGAGCAGTTCTTC
CASSVHFQSSYNEQFF
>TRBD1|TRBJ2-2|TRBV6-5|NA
TGTGCCAGCAGCTTTAGACAGGGGAACGGGGAGCTGTTTTTT
CASSFRQGNGELFF
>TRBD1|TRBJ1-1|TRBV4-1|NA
TGCGCCAGCAGCCATGCTCGAGGGGGCGGTTTCACTGAAGCTTTCTTT
CASSHARGGGFTEAFF
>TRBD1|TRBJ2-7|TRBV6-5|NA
TGTGCCAGCAATCCCCGGGACAGGGCCTACGAGCAGTACTTC
CASNPRDRAYEQYF
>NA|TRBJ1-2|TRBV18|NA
TGTGCCAGCTCACCAGGGGGCGACTATGGCTACACCTTC
CASSPGGDYGYTF